The next 28 T cell receptor beta chains were all read from a single sample in a study of graft-versus-host responses after intestinal transplantation. Some clones are missing from TCRdb's copy, which holds only in-frame ones; the method was immunoSEQ multiplex PCR. Seen here are over 80,000 clones, about 82% observed once, and the top ten hold over 1.3%. Sequencing was performed on PBMCs, taken 255 days after intestinal transplant. The receptors derive from a human patient who received an intestinal transplant, so some T cells may come from the graft donor.

This chain connects TRBV7-3 to TRBJ2-1; unclear D gene. The germline gives CDR1 SGHTA, CDR2 FQGTGA. V was cut by 5 bases and J by 16 bases, with 21 bases left in between. This CDR3 comprises 13 residues. The CDR3 sequence is CASSLNGPARVFF. The CDR3 bases are TGTGCCAGCAGCCTGAATGGACCGGCTCGGGTATTCTTC.

The J gene is TRBJ1-1, the V gene TRBV6-4, with 7 nucleotides matching TRBD1. Trimming took 5 bases from V and 2 from J; bases not matched to a gene: 5. Germline values: CDR1 MRHNA, CDR2 SNTAGT. The CDR3 runs 14 residues. The CDR3 DNA is TGTGCCAGCAGTTCGACAGGGAGTAACACTGAAGCTTTCTTT. It specifies CASSSTGSNTEAFF.

The V and J genes are TRBV27 and TRBJ2-5, with D unresolved. Germline V gives CDR1 MNHEY, CDR2 SMNVEV (reference sequence). CDR3 size: 14 residues. V was pared by 1 base and J by 0 bases, with 6 bases between. The CDR3 DNA reads as TGTGCCAGCAGTTTATTAGGGTACCAAGAGACCCAGTACTTC. Protein product: CASSLLGYQETQYF.

Here the CDR3 DNA reads TGTGCCAGCAGGGGATTACAGGCCTCTGGAAACACCATATATTTT. This gives the protein CASRGLQASGNTIYF. The V and J genes are TRBV2 and TRBJ1-3, with D possibly being TRBD1 (5 bases). This CDR3 is built from 15 residues. Germline CDR1 is SNHLY and CDR2 is FYNNEI. Trimming shortened V by 6 bases and J by 0 bases, and 12 bases separated the two germline ends.

This clone was detected a few times. CDR3 nucleotides: TGTGCCACCTCCCTTGGGCGGGAGTATGGCTACACCTTC. Protein: CATSLGREYGYTF. The chain combines TRBV10-3 with TRBJ1-2; D remains unclear. Germline V CDR1 and CDR2: ENHRY, SYGVKD. This CDR3 is built from 13 residues. V shed 10 bases and J shed 5 bases, with 17 bases lying between them.

The chain couples TRBV4-2 to TRBJ2-5; the D gene is possibly TRBD2 (6 bases). CDR1 LGHNA and CDR2 YNFKEQ come from the germline V gene. The CDR3 has 16 amino acids. Trimming cost V 0 bases and J 5 bases, with 16 bases left between them. CDR3 in DNA: TGTGCCAGCAGCCAAGATCGGGATAGCGGCTCGGAGACCCAGTACTTC. This gives the protein CASSQDRDSGSETQYF.

The CDR3, as DNA: TGTGCCATCAGTGAAACTTTGGGACCGCGGAACACTGAAGCTTTCTTT. This gives the protein CAISETLGPRNTEAFF. The chain uses TRBV10-3 and TRBJ1-1, with TRBD1 as a possible D gene (5 bases). The ends were cut back, 3 bases at V and 1 base at J, with 15 bases in the middle. The CDR3 sequence is 16 residues long. The germline V gene has CDR1 ENHRY and CDR2 SYGVKD.

This clone was recorded only once. The chain's CDR3 is CASSPTMSNYGYTF. CDR3 in DNA: TGTGCCAGCAGTCCGACAATGTCTAACTATGGCTACACCTTC. The rearrangement joins TRBV27 to TRBJ1-2; D remains ambiguous. The CDR3 extends over 14 amino acids. Trimming stripped 5 bases from V and 0 bases from J, with 10 bases between. CDR1 is MNHEY, CDR2 SMNVEV, per germline (reference sequence).

The V gene is TRBV25-1, the J gene TRBJ1-4; D possibly corresponds to TRBD1 (5 bases). Trimming removed 4 bases at V and 7 bases at J, with 16 bases between. This CDR3 comprises 15 residues. Germline V CDR1 and CDR2: MGHDK, SYGVNS. The CDR3 DNA reads as TGTGCCAGCAGTGCTACCGGGACTGCGTCTGAAAAACTGTTTTTT. It translates to CASSATGTASEKLFF.

This rearrangement joins TRBV6-4 to TRBJ2-3; 11 positions match TRBD2. The CDR3 extends over 16 amino acids. Germline assignment: CDR1 MRHNA and CDR2 SNTAGT. V shed 0 bases and J 2 bases; nucleotides not matched to a gene: 1. CDR3: CASSDSSGRATDTQYF. CDR3 nucleotide sequence: TGTGCCAGCAGTGACTCTAGCGGGAGGGCCACAGATACGCAGTATTTT.

CDR3 sequence: CASSYSTQQYF. In DNA, the CDR3 is TGTGCCAGCAGTTACTCAACGCAGCAGTACTTC. V gene TRBV6-6 combines with J gene TRBJ2-7; D gene ambiguous. V lost 0 bases and J lost 8, with 5 bases in between. The CDR3 runs to 11 residues. Germline assignment: CDR1 MNHNY and CDR2 SVGAGI (reference sequence).

This rearrangement joins TRBV28 to TRBJ1-4, with D uncertain. The CDR3 is made up of 12 amino acids. Looked up from germline, CDR1 is MDHEN and CDR2 is SYDVKM. V was clipped by 4 bases and J by 5 bases, with 5 bases between them. The CDR3 loop reads CASSSGNEKLFF. DNA for the CDR3: TGTGCCAGCAGTTCTGGAAATGAAAAACTGTTTTTT.

This clone was seen a handful of times. J is TRBJ2-4 and V is TRBV27; D is unresolved. V lost 4 bases and J lost 8, with 18 bases in between. From germline, CDR1 is MNHEY and CDR2 SMNVEV (reference sequence). There are 15 residues in the CDR3. The CDR3 reads CASSSAGRTKDIQYF. The CDR3 DNA sequence: TGTGCCAGCAGTTCAGCCGGGCGAACCAAGGACATTCAGTACTTC.

V is TRBV4-1 and J is TRBJ1-5; D may be TRBD1 (5 bases). Trimming removed 0 bases at V and 3 bases at J, with 12 bases between. The CDR3 contains 16 residues. Germline CDR1 and CDR2: MGHRA and YSYEKL. The CDR3 bases are TGCGCCAGCAGCCAAGATAGGGAGGGGATCAATCAGCCCCAGCATTTT. This translates into CASSQDREGINQPQHF.

The chain combines TRBV15 with TRBJ1-3, with D possibly TRBD1 on 6 matching bases. Trimming removed 0 bases at V and 3 bases at J, with 9 bases between. In germline, CDR1 is LNHNV, CDR2 YYDKDF (reference sequence). The CDR3 has 15 residues. The CDR3 nucleotides read TGTGCCACCAGCAGAGATAGGGGGTTTGGAAACACCATATATTTT. This sequence encodes CATSRDRGFGNTIYF.

CDR3 protein: CASRKNSGPTYEQYF. Written as DNA, the CDR3 is TGTGCCAGCAGAAAAAATAGCGGGCCCACCTACGAGCAGTACTTC. The chain uses TRBV6-5 and TRBJ2-5; 7 nucleotides align to TRBD2. TRBJ2-7 explains the end of the DNA better; the J call may be wrong. Germline lookup yields CDR1 MNHEY and CDR2 SVGAGI. The CDR3 is made up of 15 amino acids.

The V gene is TRBV6-5, the J gene TRBJ1-6; a possible D gene is TRBD1 (6 bases). Germline V gives CDR1 MNHEY, CDR2 SVGAGI. This CDR3 comprises 14 residues. V lost 0 bases to trimming and J lost 7 bases, with 7 bases between them. For the CDR3, the DNA is TGTGCCAGCAGTTACTCGGACAGCAATTCACCCCTCCACTTT. Amino acids: CASSYSDSNSPLHF.

This clone was seen only once. V usage is TRBV6-6 and J usage is TRBJ1-5; D is perhaps TRBD1 (5 bases). The CDR3 runs to 13 residues. V lost 0 bases and J lost 5, with 5 bases in between. Germline V gene lookup returns CDR1 MNHNY and CDR2 SVGAGI (reference sequence). DNA of the CDR3: TGTGCCAGCAGTTACTCCAGGGATCAGCCCCAGCATTTT. Translation gives CASSYSRDQPQHF.

The chain recombines TRBV5-1 with TRBJ1-5; 7 bases are a match to TRBD1. This CDR3 is 14 amino acids long. V lost 0 bases to trimming and J lost 6 bases; unmatched junction nucleotides: 3. The germline V gene encodes CDR1 SGHRS and CDR2 YFSETQ. The DNA of the CDR3 is TGCGCCAGCAGCTTGGGACAGGGCGGTCAGCCCCAGCATTTT. Translating it yields CASSLGQGGQPQHF. Together with reference TRBV5-1 and TRBJ1-5, the CDR3 gives the full variable domain: KAGVTQTPRYLIKTRGQQVTLSCSPISGHRSVSWYQQTPGQGLQFLFEYFSETQRNKGNFPGRFSGRQFSNSRSEMNVSTLELGDSALYLCASSLGQGGQPQHFGDGTRLSIL.

The chain recombines TRBV29-1 with TRBJ1-1; TRBD1 might be the D (6 bases). Germline V CDR1 and CDR2: SQVTM, ANQGSEA. The CDR3 is made up of 12 amino acids. Trimming shortened V by 7 bases and J by 4 bases, and 13 bases separated the two germline ends. CDR3 in amino acids: CSAEGGTTEAFF. The CDR3 DNA sequence: TGCAGCGCCGAAGGGGGGACCACTGAAGCTTTCTTT.

The chain carries TRBV27 and TRBJ1-4, with D unresolved. Germline V CDR1 and CDR2: MNHEY, SMNVEV (reference sequence). Trimming took off 6 bases at V and 0 bases at J, with 8 bases between the two ends. The CDR3 contains 14 residues. The CDR3 is CASRRLPTNEKLFF. CDR3 nucleotide sequence: TGTGCCAGCAGACGACTGCCAACTAATGAAAAACTGTTTTTT.

This clone was seen a handful of times. The gene calls are TRBV10-3 and TRBJ2-2; D is possibly TRBD2 (6 bases). The germline gives CDR1 ENHRY, CDR2 SYGVKD. The CDR3 loop spans 14 amino acids. Trimming stripped 7 bases from V and 3 bases from J, with 12 bases between. The CDR3 region has the DNA TGTGCCATCACTCAAAGGAGGGACACCGGGGAGCTGTTTTTT. It specifies CAITQRRDTGELFF.

This chain joins TRBV7-9 and TRBJ1-1; 7 bases are shared with TRBD1. Germline-derived CDR1 and CDR2 are SEHNR and FQNEAQ (reference sequence). Germline trimming cut 5 bases from V and 5 bases from J; bases unmatched to any gene: 8. The CDR3 spans 14 residues. DNA of the CDR3: TGTGCCAGCAGCCAGGGGGATGCCGTGACTGAAGCTTTCTTT. It specifies CASSQGDAVTEAFF. Using reference TRBV7-9 and TRBJ1-1 for the parts outside the CDR3, the full variable domain is DTGVSQNPRHKITKRGQNVTFRCDPISEHNRLYWYRQTLGQGPEFLTYFQNEAQLEKSRLLSDRFSAERPKGSFSTLEIQRTEQGDSAMYLCASSQGDAVTEAFFGQGTRLTVV.

The CDR3 region has the DNA TGTGCCAGCACCTCCGAAAGGGGCGTATACGAGCAGTACTTC. The encoded protein is CASTSERGVYEQYF. The chain combines TRBV28 with TRBJ2-7; D possibly corresponds to TRBD1 (5 bases). Germline assignment: CDR1 MDHEN and CDR2 SYDVKM. V shed 7 bases and J shed 4 bases, with 17 bases lying between them. This CDR3 has 14 residues.

The chain couples TRBV6-6 to TRBJ1-6; the D gene is possibly TRBD1 (5 bases). The V end lost 6 bases, the J end lost 4 bases, and 13 bases lay between the germline ends. Germline CDR1 reads MNHNY; CDR2 reads SVGAGI (reference sequence). The CDR3 is 15 residues long. The CDR3 DNA reads as TGTGCCAGCAGGCAGGGAGGGAATTATAATTCACCCCTCCACTTT. Amino acid sequence: CASRQGGNYNSPLHF.

This clone was seen a few times. The chain combines TRBV5-4 with TRBJ2-1; maybe TRBD1 (6 bases). The germline gives CDR1 SGHNT, CDR2 YYREEE (reference sequence). V lost 2 bases and J 5 bases, leaving 8 bases between the germline ends. The CDR3 length is 13 residues. The CDR3 here is CASSFTGNNEQFF. The CDR3 bases are TGTGCCAGCAGCTTTACAGGGAACAATGAGCAGTTCTTC.

V gene TRBV5-4 combines with J gene TRBJ2-5; tentatively, D is TRBD2 (5 bases). With 4 bases removed from V and 5 bases from J, the gap between germline ends came to 21 bases. This CDR3 contains 16 residues. The germline V gene has CDR1 SGHNT and CDR2 YYREEE (reference sequence). The CDR3 DNA follows: TGTGCCAGCAGCCCGTATTTAGGAGGATTGGGGGAGACCCAGTACTTC. This gives the protein CASSPYLGGLGETQYF.

This sequence joins TRBV7-9 and TRBJ2-7, with TRBD1 matching 7 bases. Germline V gene lookup returns CDR1 SEHNR and CDR2 FQNEAQ (reference sequence). Unmatched junction bases numbered 2, after V lost 3 bases and J lost 6 bases. This CDR3 is built from 12 residues. The CDR3 region is CASSLTGSEQYV. The DNA for the CDR3 is TGTGCCAGCAGCTTGACAGGGTCCGAGCAGTACGTC.